This T cell receptor (beta chain) was recorded in a study of blood T cell repertoires in COVID-19. Assay: immunoSEQ multiplex PCR; the TCRdb copy retains only in-frame clones and omits some. Seen here are roughly 200,000 clones, about nine tenths observed once, and the top ten hold roughly 2.6%. The specimen sequenced was PBMCs or T cells enriched from blood (not recorded which). This receptor was obtained from a woman under 40 who had recovered from COVID-19.

CDR3 in DNA: TGCGCCAGCAGTTTCACAACAGGGAATCAGCCCCAGCATTTT. This translates into CASSFTTGNQPQHF. The chain links TRBV5-1 to TRBJ1-5, with D possibly TRBD1 on 6 matching bases. The CDR3 extends over 14 amino acids. Germline assignment: CDR1 SGHRS and CDR2 YFSETQ. Trimming took 5 bases from V and 4 from J, leaving 13 bases between them.